The TCR beta chain under discussion was sequenced for a study of cytomegalovirus exposure and HLA in healthy donors. The PCR employed 60 Vbeta primers together with 13 Jbeta primers. Measured with immunoSEQ multiplex PCR; TCRdb has only the in-frame clones, and not every one. The data show 150,000 to 200,000 clones, about 80% seen once. This CDR3 is 13 amino acids long. The V gene lost 2 bases and the J gene lost 6 bases, with 8 bases spanning the gap. Germline V gene lookup returns CDR1 SGHNT and CDR2 YYREEE (reference sequence). On this clone: What it recognizes is unknown.

Study results and caveats: Further analysis, carried out later, found HLA-associated TCR beta chains more clonally expanded than equally common other chains.

This chain uses TRBV5-4 with TRBJ1-4, with D uncertain. Sequencing was done on a sample of PBMCs. The origin of this receptor is a woman between 18 and 30 years old in good health and CMV-seropositive. In DNA, the CDR3 is TGTGCCAGCAGCTTCCACAACGATGAAAAACTGTTTTTT. As protein: CASSFHNDEKLFF.